This T cell receptor beta chain was documented in a study of T cell responses to AZD1222 COVID-19 vaccine. Study context: Second-dose intervals of approximately 4 or approximately 12 weeks were pooled.

The CDR3 totals 14 residues. Germline V gene data show CDR1 as SGHTA and CDR2 as FQGNSA. Trimming removed 1 base from V and 7 bases from J, with 8 bases in between. Comment on this clone: Its target is not known.

Repertoires were generated with immunoSEQ multiplex PCR, while TCRdb's copy carries only in-frame clones and drops some. The table has some 120,000 clones, 75% to 90% seen once. Notes on the study in general: It should be noted that donors were predominantly white British and more often female, and clonal diversity was possibly underestimated. Just a handful of AZD1222 recipients tested seropositive at baseline.

Sample: peripheral blood, taken on day 0 of AZD1222 vaccination. The chain is built from TRBV7-2 and TRBJ1-6, with D hard to call. The sequence came from an adult in good health. The CDR3 nucleotides read TGTGCCAGCAGCTTAGTAGGAGTCAATTCACCCCTCCACTTT. Encoded protein: CASSLVGVNSPLHF.